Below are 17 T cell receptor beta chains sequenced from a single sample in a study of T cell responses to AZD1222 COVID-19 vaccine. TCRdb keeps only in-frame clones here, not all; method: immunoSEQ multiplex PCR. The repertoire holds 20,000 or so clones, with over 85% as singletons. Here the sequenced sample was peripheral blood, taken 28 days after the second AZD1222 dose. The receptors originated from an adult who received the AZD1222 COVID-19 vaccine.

The CDR3 DNA follows: TGTGCCAGCAGTTTAAGACTCATCACCTACAATGAGCAGTTCTTC. Protein product: CASSLRLITYNEQFF. The chain uses TRBV28 and TRBJ2-1, with D unresolved. Germline CDR1 MDHEN, CDR2 SYDVKM. The CDR3 totals 15 residues. Trimming took off 2 bases at V and 2 bases at J, with 10 bases between the two ends.

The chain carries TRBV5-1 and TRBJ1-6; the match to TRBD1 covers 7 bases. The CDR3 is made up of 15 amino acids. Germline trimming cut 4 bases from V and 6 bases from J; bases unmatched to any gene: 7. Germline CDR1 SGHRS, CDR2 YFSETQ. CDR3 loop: CASSLGDSLNSPLHF. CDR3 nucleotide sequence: TGCGCCAGCAGCCTGGGGGACAGCCTTAATTCACCCCTCCACTTT.

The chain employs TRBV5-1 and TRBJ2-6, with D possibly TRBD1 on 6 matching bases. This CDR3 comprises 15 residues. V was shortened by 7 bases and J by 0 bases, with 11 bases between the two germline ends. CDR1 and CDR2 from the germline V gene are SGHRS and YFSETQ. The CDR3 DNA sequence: TGCGCCAGCTTACAGGGAAGCTCTGGGGCCAACGTCCTGACTTTC. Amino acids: CASLQGSSGANVLTF. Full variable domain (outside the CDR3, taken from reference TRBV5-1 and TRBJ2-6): KAGVTQTPRYLIKTRGQQVTLSCSPISGHRSVSWYQQTPGQGLQFLFEYFSETQRNKGNFPGRFSGRQFSNSRSEMNVSTLELGDSALYLCASLQGSSGANVLTFGAGSRLTVL.

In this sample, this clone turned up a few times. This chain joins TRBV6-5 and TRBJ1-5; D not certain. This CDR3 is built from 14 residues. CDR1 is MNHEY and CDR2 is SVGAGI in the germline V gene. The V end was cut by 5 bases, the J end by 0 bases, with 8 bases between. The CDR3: CASSRGDSNQPQHF. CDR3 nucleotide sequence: TGTGCCAGCAGTCGCGGGGATAGCAATCAGCCCCAGCATTTT.

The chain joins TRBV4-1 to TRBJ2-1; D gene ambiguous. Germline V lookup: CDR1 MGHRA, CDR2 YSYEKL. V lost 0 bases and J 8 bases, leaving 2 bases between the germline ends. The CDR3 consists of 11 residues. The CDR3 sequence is CASSQDHEQFF. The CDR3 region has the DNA TGCGCCAGCAGCCAAGATCATGAGCAGTTCTTC.

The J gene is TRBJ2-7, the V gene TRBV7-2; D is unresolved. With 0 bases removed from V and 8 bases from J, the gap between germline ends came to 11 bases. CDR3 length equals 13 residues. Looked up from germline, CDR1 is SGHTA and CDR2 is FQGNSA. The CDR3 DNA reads TGTGCCAGCAGCTTAGCGTTACAAGGCAAGCAGTACGTC. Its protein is CASSLALQGKQYV.

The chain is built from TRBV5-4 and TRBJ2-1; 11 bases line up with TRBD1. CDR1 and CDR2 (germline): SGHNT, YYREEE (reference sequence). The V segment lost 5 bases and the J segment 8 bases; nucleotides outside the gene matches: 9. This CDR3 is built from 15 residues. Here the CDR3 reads CASRDRGHTLDEQFF. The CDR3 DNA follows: TGTGCCAGCAGGGACAGGGGGCATACTTTGGATGAGCAGTTCTTC.

Here the CDR3 DNA reads TGCGCCAGCAGCTGGGTCACAGGGGCCGTGGCCTACGAGCAGTACGTC. This codes for CASSWVTGAVAYEQYV. This chain links TRBV5-1 with TRBJ2-7; TRBD1 matches at 7 bases. The V gene end was trimmed by 3 bases and the J gene end by 2 bases; junction bases not matched to a gene: 11. This CDR3 spans 16 amino acids. CDR1 and CDR2 (germline): SGHRS, YFSETQ.

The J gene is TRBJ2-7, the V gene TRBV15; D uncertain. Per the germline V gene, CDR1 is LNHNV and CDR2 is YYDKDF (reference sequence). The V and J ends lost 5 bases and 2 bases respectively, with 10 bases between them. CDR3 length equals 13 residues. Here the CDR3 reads CATSGTGTYEQYF. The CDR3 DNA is TGTGCCACCAGCGGAACCGGTACCTACGAGCAGTACTTC.

This chain's CDR3 is CASSQTTGANSPLHF. The CDR3 nucleotides are TGTGCCAGCAGCCAAACGACAGGGGCTAATTCACCCCTCCACTTT. The chain is built from TRBV3-1 (or the pseudogene TRBV3-2) and TRBJ1-6, with 8 bases matching TRBD1. The germline V gene has CDR1 LGHDT and CDR2 YNNKEL (reference sequence). This CDR3 comprises 15 residues. J gave up 6 bases and V 2 bases, and 3 bases lay outside the gene matches.

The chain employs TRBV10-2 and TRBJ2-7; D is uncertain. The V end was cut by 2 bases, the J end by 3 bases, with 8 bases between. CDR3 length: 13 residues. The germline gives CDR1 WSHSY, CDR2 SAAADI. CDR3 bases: TGCGCCAGCAGTGAGGAGCCGAACTACGAGCAGTACGTC. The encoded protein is CASSEEPNYEQYV.

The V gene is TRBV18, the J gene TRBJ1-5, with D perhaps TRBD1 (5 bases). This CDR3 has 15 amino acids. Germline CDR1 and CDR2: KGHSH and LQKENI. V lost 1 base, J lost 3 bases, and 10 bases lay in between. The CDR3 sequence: CASSPLGGTNQPQHF. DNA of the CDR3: TGTGCCAGCTCACCACTTGGGGGGACCAATCAGCCCCAGCATTTT.

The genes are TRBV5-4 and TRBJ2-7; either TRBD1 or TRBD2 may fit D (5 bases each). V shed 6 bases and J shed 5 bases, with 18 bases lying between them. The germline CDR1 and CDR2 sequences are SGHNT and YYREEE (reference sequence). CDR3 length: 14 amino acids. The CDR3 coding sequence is TGTGCCAGCAAACTTTCAGAGGGGTCTGACGAGCAGTACTTC. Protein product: CASKLSEGSDEQYF.

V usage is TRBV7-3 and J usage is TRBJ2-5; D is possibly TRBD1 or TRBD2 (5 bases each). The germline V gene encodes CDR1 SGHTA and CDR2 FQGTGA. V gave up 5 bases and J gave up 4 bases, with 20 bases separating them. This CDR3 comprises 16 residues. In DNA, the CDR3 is TGTGCCAGCAGCCAAGGGGACCACCGGTTGGGAGAGACCCAGTACTTC. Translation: CASSQGDHRLGETQYF. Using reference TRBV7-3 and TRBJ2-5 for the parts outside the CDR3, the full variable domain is GAGVSQTPSNKVTEKGKYVELRCDPISGHTALYWYRQSLGQGPEFLIYFQGTGAADDSGLPNDRFFAVRPEGSVSTLKIQRTERGDSAVYLCASSQGDHRLGETQYFGPGTRLLVL.

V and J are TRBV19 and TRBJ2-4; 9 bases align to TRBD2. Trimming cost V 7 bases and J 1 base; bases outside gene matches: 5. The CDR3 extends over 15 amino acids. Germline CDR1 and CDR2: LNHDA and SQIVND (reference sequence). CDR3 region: CASNMAGGAKNIQYF. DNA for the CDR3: TGTGCCAGTAACATGGCGGGAGGGGCCAAAAACATTCAGTACTTC.

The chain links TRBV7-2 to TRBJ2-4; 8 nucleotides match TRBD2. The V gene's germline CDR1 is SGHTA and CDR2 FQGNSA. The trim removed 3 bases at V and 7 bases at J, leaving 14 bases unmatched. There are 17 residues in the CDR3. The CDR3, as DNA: TGTGCCAGCAGCTTGATCTTTCAGCGGGGGCCACTGAACATTCAGTACTTC. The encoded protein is CASSLIFQRGPLNIQYF.

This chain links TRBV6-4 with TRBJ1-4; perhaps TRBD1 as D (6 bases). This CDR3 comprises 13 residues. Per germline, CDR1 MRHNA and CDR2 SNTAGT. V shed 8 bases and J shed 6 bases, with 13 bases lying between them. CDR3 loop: CASLGGLDEKLFF. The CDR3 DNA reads TGTGCCAGCTTAGGGGGGTTGGATGAAAAACTGTTTTTT.